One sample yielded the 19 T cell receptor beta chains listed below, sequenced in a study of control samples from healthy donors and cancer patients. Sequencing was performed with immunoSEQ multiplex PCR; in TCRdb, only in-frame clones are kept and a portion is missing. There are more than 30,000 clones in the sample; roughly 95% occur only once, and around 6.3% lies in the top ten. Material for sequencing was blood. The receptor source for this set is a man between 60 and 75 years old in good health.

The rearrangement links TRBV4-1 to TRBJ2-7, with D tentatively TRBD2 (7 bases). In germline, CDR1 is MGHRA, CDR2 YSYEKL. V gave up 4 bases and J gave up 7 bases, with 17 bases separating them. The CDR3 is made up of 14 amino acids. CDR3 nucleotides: TGCGCCAGCAGCCCTTGGATGGGGGGGCCGGAGCAGTACTTC. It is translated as CASSPWMGGPEQYF.

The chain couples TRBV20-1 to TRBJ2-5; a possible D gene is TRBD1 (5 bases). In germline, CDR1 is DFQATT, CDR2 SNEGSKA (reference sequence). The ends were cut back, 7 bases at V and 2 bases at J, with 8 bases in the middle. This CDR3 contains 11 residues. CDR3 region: CSVYRQETQYF. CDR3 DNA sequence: TGCAGTGTTTACAGGCAAGAGACCCAGTACTTC.

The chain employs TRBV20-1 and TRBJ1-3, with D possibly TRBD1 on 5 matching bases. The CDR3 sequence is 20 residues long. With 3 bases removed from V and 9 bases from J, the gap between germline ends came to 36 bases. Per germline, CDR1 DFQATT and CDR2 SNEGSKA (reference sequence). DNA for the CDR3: TGCAGTGCTAGTAAGCCGGCGGTTGGGGCGGACGGAAGACCTCGGGGCACCATATATTTT. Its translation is CSASKPAVGADGRPRGTIYF.

Here the CDR3 DNA reads TGTGCCAGCAGTTTAGTAAAGGCAGCGAACACTGAAGCTTTCTTT. Its translation is CASSLVKAANTEAFF. The J gene is TRBJ1-1, the V gene TRBV27, with D hard to call. Trimming took off 2 bases at V and 1 base at J, with 11 bases between the two ends. The CDR3 is made up of 15 amino acids. Germline-derived CDR1 and CDR2 are MNHEY and SMNVEV (reference sequence).

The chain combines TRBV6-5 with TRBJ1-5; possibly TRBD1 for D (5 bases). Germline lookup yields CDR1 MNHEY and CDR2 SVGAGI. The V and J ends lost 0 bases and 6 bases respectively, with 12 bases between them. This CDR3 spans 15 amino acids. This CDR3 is CASSYSGGGGQPQHF. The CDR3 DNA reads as TGTGCCAGCAGTTACTCTGGCGGGGGTGGTCAGCCCCAGCATTTT.

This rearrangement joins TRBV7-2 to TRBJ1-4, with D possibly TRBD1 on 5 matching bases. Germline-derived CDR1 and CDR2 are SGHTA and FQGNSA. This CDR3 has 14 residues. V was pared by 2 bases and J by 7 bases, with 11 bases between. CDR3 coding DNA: TGTGCCAGCAGCTTAAGGATGAGGGGTGAAAAACTGTTTTTT. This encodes CASSLRMRGEKLFF.

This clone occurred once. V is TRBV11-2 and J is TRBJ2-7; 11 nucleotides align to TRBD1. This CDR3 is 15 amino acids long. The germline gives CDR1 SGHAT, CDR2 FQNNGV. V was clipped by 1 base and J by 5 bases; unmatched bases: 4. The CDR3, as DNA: TGTGCCAGCAGCTTAGTTTGGACAGGGGGCAACGAGCAGTACTTC. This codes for CASSLVWTGGNEQYF.

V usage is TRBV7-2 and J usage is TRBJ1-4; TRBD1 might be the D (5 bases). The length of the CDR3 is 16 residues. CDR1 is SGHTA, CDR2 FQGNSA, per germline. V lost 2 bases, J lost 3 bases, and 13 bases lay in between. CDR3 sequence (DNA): TGTGCCAGCAGCTTACTCGCACCAGGGTCTAATGAAAAACTGTTTTTT. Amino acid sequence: CASSLLAPGSNEKLFF.

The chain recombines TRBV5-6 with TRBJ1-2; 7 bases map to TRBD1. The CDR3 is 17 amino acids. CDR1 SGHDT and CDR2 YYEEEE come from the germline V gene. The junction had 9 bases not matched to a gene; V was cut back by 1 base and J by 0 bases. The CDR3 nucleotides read TGTGCCAGCAGCTTGCTTTCGGACAGGACAGCTAACTATGGCTACACCTTC. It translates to CASSLLSDRTANYGYTF.

The CDR3 reads CASRRRQGLKGYTF. In nucleotides, the CDR3 is TGTGCCAGCAGAAGGAGGCAGGGTCTAAAAGGCTACACCTTC. This sequence joins TRBV5-6 and TRBJ1-2; maybe TRBD1 (5 bases). Trimming removed 5 bases from V and 8 bases from J, with 19 bases in between. Germline V gives CDR1 SGHDT, CDR2 YYEEEE. The CDR3 is 14 amino acids.

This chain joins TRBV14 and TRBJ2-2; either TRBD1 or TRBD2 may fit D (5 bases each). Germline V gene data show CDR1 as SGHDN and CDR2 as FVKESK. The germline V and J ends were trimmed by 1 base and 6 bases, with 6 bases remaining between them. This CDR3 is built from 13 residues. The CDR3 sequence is CASSQVGAGELFF. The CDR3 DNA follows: TGTGCCAGCAGCCAAGTGGGGGCCGGGGAGCTGTTTTTT.

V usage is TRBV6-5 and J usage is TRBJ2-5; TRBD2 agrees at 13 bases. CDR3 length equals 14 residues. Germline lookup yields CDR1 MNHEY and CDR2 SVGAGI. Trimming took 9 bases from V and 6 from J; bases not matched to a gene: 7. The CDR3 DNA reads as TGTGCCAGTGAACTAGCGGGGGGGCCAAAGACCCAGTACTTC. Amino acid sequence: CASELAGGPKTQYF.

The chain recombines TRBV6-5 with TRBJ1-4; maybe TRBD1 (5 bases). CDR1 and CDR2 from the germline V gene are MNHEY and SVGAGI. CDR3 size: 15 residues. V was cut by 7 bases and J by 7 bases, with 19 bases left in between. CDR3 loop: CASTSGPGFSEKLFF. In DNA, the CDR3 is TGTGCCAGCACCTCCGGTCCAGGGTTTAGTGAAAAACTGTTTTTT.

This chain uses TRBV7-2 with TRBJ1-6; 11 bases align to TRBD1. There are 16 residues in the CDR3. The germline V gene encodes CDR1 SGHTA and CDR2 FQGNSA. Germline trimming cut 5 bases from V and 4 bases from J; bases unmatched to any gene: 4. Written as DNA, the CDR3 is TGTGCCAGCAGCGGACAGGGGGCAGGGTATAATTCACCCCTCCACTTT. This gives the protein CASSGQGAGYNSPLHF.

The CDR3 sequence: CASSPISGGGGSEQYF. CDR3 coding DNA: TGTGCCAGCAGCCCCATTAGCGGTGGGGGGGGTTCTGAGCAGTACTTC. The chain recombines TRBV27 with TRBJ2-7; 7 bases fit TRBD2. CDR1 MNHEY and CDR2 SMNVEV come from the germline V gene (reference sequence). This CDR3 contains 16 residues. After removal of 6 bases from V and 7 bases from J, the junction contained 18 bases not matched to a gene.

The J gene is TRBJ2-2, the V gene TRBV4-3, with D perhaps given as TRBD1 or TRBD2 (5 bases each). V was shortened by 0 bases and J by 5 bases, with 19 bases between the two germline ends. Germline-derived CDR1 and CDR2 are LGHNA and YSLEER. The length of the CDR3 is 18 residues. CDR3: CASSQDWDPGGGTGELFF. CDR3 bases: TGCGCCAGCAGCCAAGACTGGGACCCGGGCGGTGGTACCGGGGAGCTGTTTTTT.

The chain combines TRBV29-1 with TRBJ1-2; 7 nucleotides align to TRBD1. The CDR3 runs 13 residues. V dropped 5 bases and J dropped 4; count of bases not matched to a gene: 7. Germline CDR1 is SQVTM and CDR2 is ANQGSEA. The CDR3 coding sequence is TGCAGCGTTAGCGTTGGACAGGCCTATGGCTACACCTTC. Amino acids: CSVSVGQAYGYTF.

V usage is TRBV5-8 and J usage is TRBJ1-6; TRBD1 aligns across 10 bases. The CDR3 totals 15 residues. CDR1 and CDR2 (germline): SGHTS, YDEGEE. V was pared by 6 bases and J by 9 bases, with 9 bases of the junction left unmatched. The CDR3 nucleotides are TGTGCCAGCATTACCCGTGGGACAGGGGTTTCACCCCTCCACTTT. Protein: CASITRGTGVSPLHF. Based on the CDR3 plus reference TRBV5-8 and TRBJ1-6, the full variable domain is EAGVTQSPTHLIKTRGQQATLRCSPISGHTSVYWYQQALGLGLQFLLWYDEGEERNRGNFPPRFSGRQFPNYSSELNVNALELEDSALYLCASITRGTGVSPLHFGNGTRLTVT.

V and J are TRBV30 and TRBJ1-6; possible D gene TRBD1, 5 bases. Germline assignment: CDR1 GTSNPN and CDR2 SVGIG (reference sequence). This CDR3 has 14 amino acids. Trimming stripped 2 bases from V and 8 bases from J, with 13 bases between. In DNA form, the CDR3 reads TGTGCCTGGAGTCAGGGACGGTCGCATTCACCCCTCCACTTT. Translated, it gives CAWSQGRSHSPLHF.